Shown below are 26 T cell receptor beta chains from a single sample sequenced in a study of tumor-infiltrating lymphocytes in primary liver carcinoma listed by TCRdb under 2017. Total RNA and DNA were co-extracted without cell sorting from approximately 22-30 mg of bulk tissue using the AllPrep DNA/RNA mini kit. Sequencer: Illumina HiSeq 2500. Starting from 500 to 600 ng total RNA, TCRbeta-specific cDNA was produced by reverse transcription with a constant-region primer and ProtoScript II reverse transcriptase. Three nested multiplex PCR rounds, following a slightly modified ARM-PCR procedure, were used to build the TCRbeta libraries. Each of the first two PCR rounds ran for approximately 10 cycles and used multiplex TRBV1-TRBV30 forward primers together with a Cbeta reverse primer. The public reads were reanalyzed by TCRdb: fastp trimming at Q25, MiXCR alignment, in-frame beta chains only. When rows share a CDR3 protein, they turn into one entry using the most common DNA and genes. Across this sample there are roughly 22,000 distinct CDR3 sequences, with 80% seen only once. The ten biggest clones cover 35% of the sample.

The sample consisted of liver tumor tissue from sampling region 2. The meaning of the sample's cell subset or site label: tumor region T2, inferior pole. The source of these receptors is a woman aged 25 to 45 with primary liver carcinoma and hepatitis B virus infection.

Note on this clonotype: An end of the junction differs from the germline gene, which may be a read error. CDR3 residues: CAFSPMATRDEQFF. CDR3 DNA sequence: TGTGCCTTCAGTCCCATGGCAACCCGGGATGAGCAGTTCTTC. The chain employs TRBV10-3 and TRBJ2-1; D gene ambiguous. The CDR3 loop spans 14 amino acids. Per germline, CDR1 ENHRY and CDR2 SYGVKD.

Of note for this clonotype: A junction end diverges from the germline sequence, so it may reflect a read error. The chain joins TRBV5-6 to TRBJ1-6; D gene unclear. The CDR3 contains 14 residues. CDR1 is SGHDT, CDR2 YYEEEE, per germline. For the CDR3, the DNA is TGTACCAGCAGCTTGGTAGCGCTGGTATCACCCCTCCACTTT. Protein sequence: CTSSLVALVSPLHF.

As concerns this clonotype: The germline gene is not matched at one end of the junction; a read error may be the cause. The CDR3 nucleotides are TGTGCCACCAGTGACCCACTAGGACAGGATCAAGAGACCCTGTACTTC. It codes for CATSDPLGQDQETLYF. J is TRBJ2-5 and V is TRBV24-1, with 7 bases aligning to TRBD1. CDR1 KGHDR and CDR2 SFDVKD come from the germline V gene. This CDR3 is built from 16 residues.

Of note for this clonotype: A much larger clonotype is one base distant, so this may be a read error. The V and J genes are TRBV7-2 and TRBJ1-4, with a possible D match to TRBD1 (6 bases). The germline V and J ends were trimmed by 7 bases and 4 bases, with 16 bases remaining between them. This CDR3 region has 15 residues. Germline V gene sequence: CDR1 SGHTA, CDR2 FQGNSA. For the CDR3, the DNA is TGTGCCAGCAACCCCCGCGGGGGGCATAATGAAAAACTGTTTTTT. Encoded protein: CASNPRGGHNEKLFF.

This clonotype has a single count. Sequence at one end of the junction differs from germline and may be a read error. The chain links TRBV11-3 to TRBJ2-1; perhaps TRBD2 as D (7 bases). CDR3 length equals 15 residues. CDR1 and CDR2 from the germline V gene are SGHNT and YENEEA. The DNA of the CDR3 is TGTGCCAGCAGCCGACTAGAGGGGGGGGTGTATGATCAGTTCTTC. This encodes CASSRLEGGVYDQFF.

Details on this clonotype: Sequence at one end of the junction differs from germline and may be a read error. The genes are TRBV28 and TRBJ2-2; TRBD2 might be the D (6 bases). Germline lookup yields CDR1 MDHEN and CDR2 SYDVKM. The CDR3 covers 14 residues. The CDR3 loop is CASYKQGYGGKLFF. The CDR3 DNA is TGTGCCAGCTATAAGCAGGGATATGGCGGGAAGCTGTTTTTC.

For this clonotype: One end of the junction is discordant with germline, which a read error may explain. This chain joins TRBV5-1 and TRBJ1-1, with a possible D match to TRBD1 (5 bases). Germline V lookup: CDR1 SGHRS, CDR2 YFSETQ. The CDR3 sequence is 13 residues long. CDR3 in amino acids: CASSPEGNTDAFF. The CDR3 DNA follows: TGCGCCAGTAGCCCCGAGGGGAACACTGATGCTTTCTTT.

This clonotype was observed a few times. Written as DNA, the CDR3 is TGCAGCGTTGAAGATCATGAGGCTACCCCTTCCTACGAGCAGTACTTC. Amino acids: CSVEDHEATPSYEQYF. The chain recombines TRBV29-1 with TRBJ2-7; D unresolved. This CDR3 spans 16 amino acids. V was pared by 0 bases and J by 1 base, with 16 bases between. Germline V gives CDR1 SQVTM, CDR2 ANQGSEA.

With respect to this clonotype: A junction boundary mismatches the germline segment, possibly from a read error. The J gene is TRBJ2-3, the V gene TRBV6-6; D possibly corresponds to TRBD2 (5 bases). The germline V gene encodes CDR1 MNHNY and CDR2 SVGAGI (reference sequence). The CDR3 has 13 amino acids. For the CDR3, the DNA is TGTGACAGCAGGAGTTGGGAGATACGTACGCAGTATTTT. Translated: CDSRSWEIRTQYF.

Comments on this clonotype: At one of its ends the junction is not consistent with the germline gene, which may arise from a read error. The chain links TRBV6-5 to TRBJ2-7, with TRBD1 identical over 9 bases. Per the germline V gene, CDR1 is MNHEY and CDR2 is SVGAGI. CDR3 length: 16 amino acids. Written as DNA, the CDR3 is TGTGGCAGCAGCCGTGGACAGGGGCTATCAACCAACGAGCAGCACTTC. It codes for CGSSRGQGLSTNEQHF.

About this clonotype itself: The junction differs from germline at one of its ends, possibly a read error. This chain connects TRBV7-9 to TRBJ1-1; D call uncertain. This CDR3 is 12 amino acids long. The V gene's germline CDR1 is SEHNR and CDR2 FQNEAQ (reference sequence). CDR3 in amino acids: CTSGNSNTEAFF. CDR3 bases: TGTACCAGCGGTAATTCAAACACTGAGGCTTTCTTT.

This clonotype was observed at least ten times. A much larger clone lies a single base off, so this may be a read error. This chain links TRBV30 with TRBJ2-7, with D unclear. Trimming took off 0 bases at V and 6 bases at J, with 15 bases between the two ends. The length of the CDR3 is 14 residues. CDR1 is GTSNPN, CDR2 SVGIG, per germline (reference sequence). This CDR3 reads CAWSVWRKVIEQYF. As DNA, the CDR3 is TGTGCCTGGAGTGTTTGGCGGAAGGTGATCGAGCAGTACTTC.

By frequency in the sample, this clonotype is medium-sized. The chain recombines TRBV28 with TRBJ2-7, with TRBD1 as a possible D gene (6 bases). Germline assignment: CDR1 MDHEN and CDR2 SYDVKM. With 5 bases removed from V and 4 bases from J, the gap between germline ends came to 21 bases. The CDR3 has 16 amino acids. The CDR3 DNA reads TGTGCCAGCAGTCCGTCGGGACACCCGATGCCGTACGAGCAGTACTTC. Amino acids: CASSPSGHPMPYEQYF.

A word on this clonotype: One junction end does not reproduce the germline sequence, and a read error may be involved. The chain combines TRBV6-2 or TRBV6-3 with TRBJ2-3; tentatively, D is TRBD1 or TRBD2 (5 bases each). The CDR3 has 14 residues. Germline-derived CDR1 and CDR2 are MNHEY and SVGEGT. CDR3 sequence: CASSYSIARGTIPF. The CDR3 nucleotides are TGTGCCAGCAGTTACTCGATCGCACGGGGCACTATTCCTTTT.

This clonotype was seen ten or more times. V gene TRBV20-1 combines with J gene TRBJ2-7; 7 bases fit TRBD1. This CDR3 is 14 amino acids long. The V gene end was trimmed by 3 bases and the J gene end by 2 bases; junction bases not matched to a gene: 7. Germline V CDR1 and CDR2: DFQATT, SNEGSKA (reference sequence). The CDR3 sequence is CSARVDRSPYEQYF. The CDR3 DNA reads as TGCAGTGCTAGGGTGGACAGGTCCCCCTACGAGCAGTACTTC.

This sequence joins TRBV11-3 and TRBJ2-1, with TRBD2 identical over 11 bases. CDR1 and CDR2 (germline): SGHNT, YENEEA. Losses at the gene ends were 4 bases for V and 8 bases for J; bases not matched to a gene: 10. The CDR3 spans 16 residues. The DNA of the CDR3 is TGTGCCAGCAGCTCCCTCCAACTAGCGGGGGAGGATGAGCAGTTCTTC. This translates into CASSSLQLAGEDEQFF. The entire variable domain, with the rest obtained from reference TRBV11-3 and TRBJ2-1, is as follows: EAGVVQSPRYKIIEKKQPVAFWCNPISGHNTLYWYLQNLGQGPELLIRYENEEAVDDSQLPKDRFSAERLKGVDSTLKIQPAELGDSAVYLCASSSLQLAGEDEQFFGPGTRLTVL.

Notes on this clonotype: Germline is not matched at one junction end, which may reflect a read error. In DNA, the CDR3 is TGTGCTATCAGTTCCACGGCGACCCGGGATGAGCAGTCCTTC. Translated, it gives CAISSTATRDEQSF. The rearrangement links TRBV10-3 to TRBJ2-1, with a possible D match to TRBD2 (5 bases). The germline V gene has CDR1 ENHRY and CDR2 SYGVKD. The CDR3 length is 14 residues.

Worth noting for this clonotype: One junction end does not reproduce the germline sequence, and a read error may be involved. V usage is TRBV5-4 and J usage is TRBJ2-3, with a possible D match to TRBD1 (6 bases). From germline, CDR1 is SGHNT and CDR2 YYREEE (reference sequence). CDR3 size: 18 residues. The CDR3 reads CASSNPAASRSRTVTQYF. In DNA form, the CDR3 reads TGTGCCAGTAGTAACCCGGCGGCTAGCAGGAGTCGGACAGTTACGCAGTATTTT.

As for this clonotype: This likely comes from a read error, as the CDR3 has no conserved phenylalanine or tryptophan at its end. The chain is built from TRBV7-2 and TRBJ2-7; TRBD2 aligns across 9 bases. Germline assignment: CDR1 SGHTA and CDR2 FQGNSA. The CDR3 runs to 14 residues. The CDR3 here is CVSSLSSGIYEQYL. The CDR3, as DNA: TGTGTCAGCAGCTTATCTAGCGGGATTTACGAGCAGTACCTC.

This sequence joins TRBV5-5 and TRBJ1-4, with no clear D. This CDR3 contains 19 residues. The V and J ends lost 4 bases and 0 bases respectively, with 22 bases between them. CDR1 is SGHKS, CDR2 YYEKEE, per germline (reference sequence). CDR3 in amino acids: CASSMRQGGRVATNEKLFF. The CDR3 bases are TGTGCCAGCAGCATGAGGCAAGGCGGACGGGTCGCAACTAATGAAAAACTGTTTTTT.

A remark on this clonotype: The junction and the germline gene differ at one end; a read error may be behind it. The V and J genes are TRBV11-1 and TRBJ2-7; D uncertain. Germline loops: CDR1 SGHAT, CDR2 FQDESV (reference sequence). This CDR3 is 13 amino acids long. The CDR3 DNA follows: TGTGCCAGCAGCTTAGAATACCCCAGCGAGCAGTATTTC. It encodes CASSLEYPSEQYF. Variable domain in full (rest from reference TRBV11-1 and TRBJ2-7): EAEVAQSPRYKITEKSQAVAFWCDPISGHATLYWYRQILGQGPELLVQFQDESVVDDSQLPKDRFSAERLKGVDSTLKIQPAELGDSAMYLCASSLEYPSEQYFGPGTRLTVT.

Concerning this clonotype itself: Its ends do not fully match the called genes, so a read error is possible. This rearrangement joins TRBV28 to TRBJ1-5, with D unresolved. Germline lookup yields CDR1 MDHEN and CDR2 SYDVKM. There are 13 residues in the CDR3. CDR3 residues: CASREVPNQPHRF. In DNA form, the CDR3 reads TGTGCCAGCAGGGAGGTCCCTAATCAGCCCCACCGTTTT.

As concerns this clonotype: One end of the junction varies from germline; a read error may be responsible. The chain links TRBV2 to TRBJ2-7; 8 bases align to TRBD2. CDR3 length: 12 residues. Per the germline V gene, CDR1 is SNHLY and CDR2 is FYNNEI. Written as DNA, the CDR3 is TGTACCAGCGGGGGTCTATTCTACGAGCATTACTTC. It translates to CTSGGLFYEHYF.

The CDR3 reads CASTQGGGCYTF. The CDR3 region has the DNA TGTGCCAGCACTCAGGGGGGTGGATGCTACACCTTC. This chain uses TRBV11-2 with TRBJ1-2, with 7 bases matching TRBD1. V lost 7 bases, J lost 9 bases, and 8 bases stayed unmatched. Germline V gives CDR1 SGHAT, CDR2 FQNNGV. This CDR3 is built from 12 residues. Full variable domain (remainder filled in from reference TRBV11-2 and TRBJ1-2): EAGVAQSPRYKIIEKRQSVAFWCNPISGHATLYWYQQILGQGPKLLIQFQNNGVVDDSQLPKDRFSAERLKGVDSTLKIQPAKLEDSAVYLCASTQGGGCYTFGSGTRLTVV.

The chain joins TRBV7-9 to TRBJ1-4; D ambiguous. CDR1 and CDR2 from the germline V gene are SEHNR and FQNEAQ (reference sequence). CDR3 length: 16 amino acids. Trimming took off 1 base at V and 8 bases at J, with 17 bases between the two ends. This chain's CDR3 is CASSLEKGGFFEKLFF. The CDR3, as DNA: TGTGCCAGCAGCTTAGAAAAGGGCGGATTCTTCGAAAAACTGTTTTTT.

In the case of this clonotype: A read error may produce the germline difference seen at one junction end. CDR3 coding DNA: TGTGCCTGCAGCTCACCCCGAGCGGGAGGTCCGAACACCGGGGAACTGTTTTTT. It specifies CACSSPRAGGPNTGELFF. The rearrangement uses TRBV11-2 and TRBJ2-2; 9 bases line up with TRBD2. The CDR3 has 18 amino acids. Germline V gene sequence: CDR1 SGHAT, CDR2 FQNNGV.